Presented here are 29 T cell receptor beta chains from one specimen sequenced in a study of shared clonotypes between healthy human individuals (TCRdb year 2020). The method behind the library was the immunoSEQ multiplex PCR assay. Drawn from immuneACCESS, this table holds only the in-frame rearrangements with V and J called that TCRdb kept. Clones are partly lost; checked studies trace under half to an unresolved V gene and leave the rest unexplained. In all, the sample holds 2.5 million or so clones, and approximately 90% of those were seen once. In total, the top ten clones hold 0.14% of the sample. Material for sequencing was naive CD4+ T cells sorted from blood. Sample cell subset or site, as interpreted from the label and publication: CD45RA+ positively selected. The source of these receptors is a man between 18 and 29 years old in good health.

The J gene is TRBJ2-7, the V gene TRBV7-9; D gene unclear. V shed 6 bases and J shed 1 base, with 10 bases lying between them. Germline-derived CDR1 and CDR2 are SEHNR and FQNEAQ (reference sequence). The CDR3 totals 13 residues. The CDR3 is CASSSRASYEQYF. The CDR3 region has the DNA TGTGCCAGCAGTTCTCGAGCTTCCTACGAGCAGTACTTC.

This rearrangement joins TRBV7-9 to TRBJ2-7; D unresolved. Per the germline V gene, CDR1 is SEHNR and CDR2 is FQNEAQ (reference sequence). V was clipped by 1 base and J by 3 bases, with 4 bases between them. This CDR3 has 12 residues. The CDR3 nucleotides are TGTGCCAGCAGCTTAGAGTACTACGAGCAGTACTTC. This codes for CASSLEYYEQYF.

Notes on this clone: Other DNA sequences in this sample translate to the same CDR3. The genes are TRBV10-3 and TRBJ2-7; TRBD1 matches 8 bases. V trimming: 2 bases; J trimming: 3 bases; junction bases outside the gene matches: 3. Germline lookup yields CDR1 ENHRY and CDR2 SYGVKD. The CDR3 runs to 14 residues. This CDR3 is CAISEGQGVYEQYF. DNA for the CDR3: TGTGCCATCAGTGAGGGACAGGGAGTCTACGAGCAGTACTTC.

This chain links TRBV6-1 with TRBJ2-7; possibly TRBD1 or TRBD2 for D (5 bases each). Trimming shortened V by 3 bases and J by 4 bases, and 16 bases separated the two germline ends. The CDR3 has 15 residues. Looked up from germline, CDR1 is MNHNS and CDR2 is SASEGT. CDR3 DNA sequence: TGTGCCAGCAGTGATGGGGCAGGCGGAGGTTACGAGCAGTACTTC. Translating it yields CASSDGAGGGYEQYF.

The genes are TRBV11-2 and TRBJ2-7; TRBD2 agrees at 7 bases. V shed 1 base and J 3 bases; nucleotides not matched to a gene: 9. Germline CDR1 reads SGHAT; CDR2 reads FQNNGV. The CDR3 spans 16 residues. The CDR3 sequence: CASSLGTGGNYYEQYF. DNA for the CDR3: TGTGCCAGCAGCTTAGGTACCGGGGGGAACTACTACGAGCAGTACTTC.

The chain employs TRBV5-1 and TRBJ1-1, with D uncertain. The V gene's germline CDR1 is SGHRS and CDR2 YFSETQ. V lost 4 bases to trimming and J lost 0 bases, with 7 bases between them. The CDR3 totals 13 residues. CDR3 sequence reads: CASSTVMNTEAFF. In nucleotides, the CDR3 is TGCGCCAGCAGCACAGTCATGAACACTGAAGCTTTCTTT.

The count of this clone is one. The CDR3 reads CASSIGVMFGNQPQHF. In DNA, the CDR3 is TGTGCCAGTAGTATAGGGGTTATGTTCGGCAATCAGCCCCAGCATTTT. This rearrangement joins TRBV19 to TRBJ1-5, with D hard to call. The CDR3 is 16 residues long. CDR1 is LNHDA and CDR2 is SQIVND in the germline V gene (reference sequence). Trimming removed 1 base at V and 2 bases at J, with 12 bases between.

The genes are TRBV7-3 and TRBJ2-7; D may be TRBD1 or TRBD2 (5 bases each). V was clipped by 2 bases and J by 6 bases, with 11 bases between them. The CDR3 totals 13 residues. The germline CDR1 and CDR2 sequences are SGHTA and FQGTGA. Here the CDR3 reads CASSLGRAGEQYF. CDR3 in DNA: TGTGCCAGCAGCTTAGGCAGGGCGGGCGAGCAGTACTTC.

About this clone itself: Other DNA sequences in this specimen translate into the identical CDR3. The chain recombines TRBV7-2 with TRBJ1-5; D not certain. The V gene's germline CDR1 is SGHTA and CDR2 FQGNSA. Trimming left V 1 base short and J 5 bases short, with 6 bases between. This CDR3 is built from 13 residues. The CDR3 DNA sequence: TGTGCCAGCAGCTTAGACAGAGATCAGCCCCAGCATTTT. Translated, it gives CASSLDRDQPQHF.

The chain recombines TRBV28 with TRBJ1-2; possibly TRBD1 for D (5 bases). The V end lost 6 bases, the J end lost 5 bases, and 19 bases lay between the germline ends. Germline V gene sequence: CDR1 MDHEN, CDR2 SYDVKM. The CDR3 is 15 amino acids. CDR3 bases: TGTGCCAGCAGCGATCCGGGCAGGGTAGAGTATGGCTACACCTTC. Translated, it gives CASSDPGRVEYGYTF.

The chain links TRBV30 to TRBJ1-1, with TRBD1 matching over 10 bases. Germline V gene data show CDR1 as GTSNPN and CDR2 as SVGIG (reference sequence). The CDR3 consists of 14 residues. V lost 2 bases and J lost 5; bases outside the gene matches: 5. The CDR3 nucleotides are TGTGCCTGGAGTCTGGGACAGGGGTTTACTGAAGCTTTCTTT. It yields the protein CAWSLGQGFTEAFF. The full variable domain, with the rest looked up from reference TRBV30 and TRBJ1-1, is SQTIHQWPATLVQPVGSPLSLECTVEGTSNPNLYWYRQAAGRGLQLLFYSVGIGQISSEVPQNLSASRPQDRQFILSSKKLLLSDSGFYLCAWSLGQGFTEAFFGQGTRLTVV.

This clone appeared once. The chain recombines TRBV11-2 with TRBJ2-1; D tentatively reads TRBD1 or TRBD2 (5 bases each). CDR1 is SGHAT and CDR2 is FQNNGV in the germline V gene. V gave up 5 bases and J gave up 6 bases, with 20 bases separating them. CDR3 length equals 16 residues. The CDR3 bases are TGTGCCAGCAGCCCCACCCCGACGGGACCTGGCAATGAGCAGTTCTTC. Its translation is CASSPTPTGPGNEQFF.

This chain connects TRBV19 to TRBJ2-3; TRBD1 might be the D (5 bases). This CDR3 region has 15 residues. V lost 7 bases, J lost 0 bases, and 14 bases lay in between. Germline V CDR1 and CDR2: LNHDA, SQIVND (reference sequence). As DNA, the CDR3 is TGTGCCAGTAACCAGGGCCAGAGTAGCACAGATACGCAGTATTTT. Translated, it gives CASNQGQSSTDTQYF.

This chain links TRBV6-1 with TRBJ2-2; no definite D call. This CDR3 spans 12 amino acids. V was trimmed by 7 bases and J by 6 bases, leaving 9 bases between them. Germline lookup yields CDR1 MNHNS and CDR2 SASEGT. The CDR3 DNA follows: TGTGCCAGCACCCCAAATCCCGGGGAGCTGTTTTTT. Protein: CASTPNPGELFF.

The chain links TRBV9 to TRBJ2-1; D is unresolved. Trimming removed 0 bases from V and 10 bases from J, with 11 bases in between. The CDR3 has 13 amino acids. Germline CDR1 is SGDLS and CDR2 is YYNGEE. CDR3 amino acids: CASSVEMGREQFF. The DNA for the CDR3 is TGTGCCAGCAGCGTAGAGATGGGCAGAGAGCAGTTCTTC. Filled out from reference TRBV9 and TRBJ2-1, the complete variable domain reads DSGVTQTPKHLITATGQRVTLRCSPRSGDLSVYWYQQSLDQGLQFLIQYYNGEERAKGNILERFSAQQFPDLHSELNLSSLELGDSALYFCASSVEMGREQFFGPGTRLTVL.

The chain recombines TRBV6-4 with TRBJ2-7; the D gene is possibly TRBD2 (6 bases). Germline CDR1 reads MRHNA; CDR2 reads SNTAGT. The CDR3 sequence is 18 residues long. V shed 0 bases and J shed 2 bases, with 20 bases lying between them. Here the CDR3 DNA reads TGTGCCAGCAGTGACTCTGCCACCCTTGGGGGGACCGCCTACGAGCAGTACTTC. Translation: CASSDSATLGGTAYEQYF.

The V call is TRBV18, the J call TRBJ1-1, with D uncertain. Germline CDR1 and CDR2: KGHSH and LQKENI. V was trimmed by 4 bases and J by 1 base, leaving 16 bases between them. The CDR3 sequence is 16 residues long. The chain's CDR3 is CASSLDEGTTNTEAFF. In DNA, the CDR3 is TGTGCCAGCTCACTCGACGAGGGCACAACGAACACTGAAGCTTTCTTT.

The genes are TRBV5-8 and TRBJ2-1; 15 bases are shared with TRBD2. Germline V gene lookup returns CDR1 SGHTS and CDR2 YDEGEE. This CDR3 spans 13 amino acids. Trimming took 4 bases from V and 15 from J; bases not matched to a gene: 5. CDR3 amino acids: CASSRTSGGDGFF. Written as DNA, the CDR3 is TGTGCCAGCAGCCGGACTAGCGGGGGGGACGGGTTCTTC.

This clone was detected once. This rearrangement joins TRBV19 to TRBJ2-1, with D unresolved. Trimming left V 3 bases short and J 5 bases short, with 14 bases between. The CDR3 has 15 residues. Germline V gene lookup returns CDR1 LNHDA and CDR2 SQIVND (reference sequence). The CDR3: CASSIPQAANNEQFF. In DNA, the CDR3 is TGTGCCAGTAGTATCCCCCAGGCCGCCAACAATGAGCAGTTCTTC.

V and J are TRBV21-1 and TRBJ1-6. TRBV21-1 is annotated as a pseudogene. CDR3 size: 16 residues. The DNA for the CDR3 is TGTGCCAGCAGCAAAGGCCACGCCCTCTCGAATTCACCCCTCCACTTT. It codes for CASSKGHALSNSPLHF.

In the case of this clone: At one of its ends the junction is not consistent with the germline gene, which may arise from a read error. The CDR3 sequence is CACGGDTGELFF. CDR3 DNA sequence: TGCGCCTGCGGAGGGGACACCGGGGAGCTGTTTTTT. The chain joins TRBV14 to TRBJ2-2; maybe TRBD2 (6 bases). This CDR3 region has 12 residues. CDR1 SGHDN and CDR2 FVKESK come from the germline V gene.

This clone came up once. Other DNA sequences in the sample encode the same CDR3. CDR3 protein: CASSAGGSYEQYF. For the CDR3, the DNA is TGTGCCAGCTCAGCGGGAGGGTCATACGAGCAGTACTTC. V usage is TRBV18 and J usage is TRBJ2-7; 9 nucleotides agree with TRBD2. Germline V CDR1 and CDR2: KGHSH, LQKENI. The CDR3 runs 13 residues. The V gene end was trimmed by 5 bases and the J gene end by 4 bases; junction bases not matched to a gene: 3.

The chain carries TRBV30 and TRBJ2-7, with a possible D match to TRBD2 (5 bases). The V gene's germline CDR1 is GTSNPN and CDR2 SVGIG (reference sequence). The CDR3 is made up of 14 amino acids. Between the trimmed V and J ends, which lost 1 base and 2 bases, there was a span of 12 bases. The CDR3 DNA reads TGTGCCTGGAGTGGGCACGGGGAAACCTACGAGCAGTACTTC. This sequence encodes CAWSGHGETYEQYF.

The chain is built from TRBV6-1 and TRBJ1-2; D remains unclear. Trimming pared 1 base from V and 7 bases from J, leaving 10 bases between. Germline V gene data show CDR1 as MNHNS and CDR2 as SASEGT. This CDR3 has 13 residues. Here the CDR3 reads CASSEVGLLGYTF. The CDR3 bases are TGTGCCAGCAGTGAAGTAGGTCTACTTGGCTACACCTTC.

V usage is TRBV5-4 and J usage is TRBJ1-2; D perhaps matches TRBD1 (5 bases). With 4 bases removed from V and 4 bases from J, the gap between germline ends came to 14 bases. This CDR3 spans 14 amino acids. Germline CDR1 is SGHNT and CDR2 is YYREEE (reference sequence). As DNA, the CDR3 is TGTGCCAGCAGCCCTCCGGCGGGGGGCTATGGCTACACCTTC. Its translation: CASSPPAGGYGYTF.

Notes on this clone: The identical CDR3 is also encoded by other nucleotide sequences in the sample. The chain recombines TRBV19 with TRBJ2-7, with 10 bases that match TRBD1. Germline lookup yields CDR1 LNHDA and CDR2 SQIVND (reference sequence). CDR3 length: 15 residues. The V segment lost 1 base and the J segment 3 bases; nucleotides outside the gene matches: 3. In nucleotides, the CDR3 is TGTGCCAGTAGTATAGCGGGACAGGGGAGCTACGAGCAGTACTTC. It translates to CASSIAGQGSYEQYF.

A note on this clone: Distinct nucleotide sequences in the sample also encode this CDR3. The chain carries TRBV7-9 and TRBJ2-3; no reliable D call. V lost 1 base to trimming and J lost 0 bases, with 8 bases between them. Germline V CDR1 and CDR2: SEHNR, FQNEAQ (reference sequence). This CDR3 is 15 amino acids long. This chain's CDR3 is CASSLGLGSTDTQYF. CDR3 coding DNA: TGTGCCAGCAGCTTAGGATTAGGGAGCACAGATACGCAGTATTTT. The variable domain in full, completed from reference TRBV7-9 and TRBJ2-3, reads DTGVSQNPRHKITKRGQNVTFRCDPISEHNRLYWYRQTLGQGPEFLTYFQNEAQLEKSRLLSDRFSAERPKGSFSTLEIQRTEQGDSAMYLCASSLGLGSTDTQYFGPGTRLTVL.

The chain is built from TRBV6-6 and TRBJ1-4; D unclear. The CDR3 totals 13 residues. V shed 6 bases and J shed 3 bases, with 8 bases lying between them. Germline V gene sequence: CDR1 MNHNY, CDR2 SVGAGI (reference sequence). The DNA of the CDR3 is TGTGCCAGCAGGTTCCGGTCTAATGAAAAACTGTTTTTT. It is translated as CASRFRSNEKLFF.

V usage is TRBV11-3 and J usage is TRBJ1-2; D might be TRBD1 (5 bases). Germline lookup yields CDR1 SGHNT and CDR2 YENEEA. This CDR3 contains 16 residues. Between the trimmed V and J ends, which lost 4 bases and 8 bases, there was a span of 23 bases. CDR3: CASSSARDGAQRGYTF. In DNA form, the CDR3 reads TGTGCCAGCAGCTCCGCCCGGGACGGGGCCCAACGGGGCTACACCTTC.